This T cell receptor (beta chain) was observed in a study of blood T cell repertoires in COVID-19 (TCRdb year 2020). The study in broad terms: Collaborator samples came from the United States, Italy and Spain and covered acute and convalescent phases of COVID-19. The material from the prospective study consisted of cDNA or gDNA derived from T cells, B-cell-depleted T cells, or PBMCs. The dataset comprised deeply sampled blood TCRbeta repertoires from subjects exposed to, actively infected with, or recovered from COVID-19. A freely available public database, intended as a resource for researchers studying the immune response to SARS-CoV-2, is where the repertoires were released. Samples were obtained from the ongoing ImmuneRACE study (first 160 participants) and from over 1,000 subjects provided by 6 global collaborators. The sample metadata nearly always contained a de-identified subject ID, COVID-19 status, age in years and sex. Where available, HLA class I and class II types were obtained from metadata supplied by the sample provider rather than from assay-based typing.

In the prospective study, participants were about 18 to 95 years old, resided in 20 to 30 geographic areas of the United States, and were enrolled through a virtual design. In the prospective study, participants were assigned to cohorts based on the clinical history participants reported in a screening survey and a study questionnaire. Recovered participants in ImmuneRACE Cohort 3 were defined by two consecutive negative NP/OP PCR tests, clearance by a healthcare professional, or resolution of symptoms. Each participant in the prospective study had whole blood, serum and a nasopharyngeal or oropharyngeal swab collected by mobile phlebotomists. Over a roughly 2-month period, participants in the prospective study had the option of providing additional blood draws and questionnaires. Prospective study blood samples were shipped either frozen or at room temperature before DNA extraction. V is trimmed back by 5 bases and J by 7 bases, and the junction contains 7 bases that no gene match accounts for. The cysteine opens and the phenylalanine closes a CDR3 of 14 amino acids. Just the 42-base CDR3 DNA is kept, in frame starting at base 1.

The immunoSEQ Assay, a bias-controlled multiplex PCR, was used to amplify TCRbeta CDR3 regions from genomic DNA. On the authors' methods: The number of nucleated cells in each sample was estimated from the amplification of reference gene primers within the assay. Sequence reads were collapsed and filtered to measure the absolute abundance of every unique TCRbeta CDR3 rearrangement. For each sample, productive Simpson clonality was calculated as the square root of Simpson's diversity index over productive rearrangements. Here the immuneACCESS table is served through TCRdb, limited to in-frame sequences with V and J called. Missing clones are a known gap in these copies; in checked studies unresolved V genes cover under half, and the rest lacks a known reason. That table is the source of V, J and clone size, and D and trimming were worked out from the DNA. Across this sample there are some 330,000 clones, with approximately 88% seen only once. Over 4.5% of the sample is held by the ten biggest clonotypes.

A word on this clone: Its antigen is unknown. Within one base of it there is no much larger clone, and no base qualities were kept.

The research as a whole found: How much clinical and demographic metadata was included differed by source and by participant, and the metadata was provided uncurated.

Source material: PBMCs or T cells enriched from blood (not recorded which). This receptor was taken from a young man who had recovered from COVID-19. The chain is made from TRBV6-7 and TRBJ1-4, with 7 junctional bases fitting TRBD1. TRBV6-7 is placed among ORFs of uncertain function. In nucleotide form, the sequence is TGTGCCAGCAGTGGCAGGGGGACTCTTGAAAAACTGTTTTTT. Its translation reads: CASSGRGTLEKLFF.